This T cell receptor beta chain was profiled in a study of shared clonotypes between healthy human individuals. In the study overall: Three CD4 naive, three CD4 memory, two CD8 naive and one CD8 memory plate were used per donor.

The repertoire was sequenced with immunoSEQ multiplex PCR; TCRdb's copy has only in-frame clones and lacks some. Here the sample spans 1,400,000 or so clones, 98% being singletons. Recent vaccinations or acute infections were absent in the healthy HIV-negative adult donors. V was shortened by 5 bases and J by 4 bases, with 9 bases between the two germline ends. Germline V gene sequence: CDR1 MNHEY, CDR2 SVGAGI. CDR3 length equals 12 residues. This clone has only one observation. The sample was naive CD4+ T cells sorted from blood. Subset of the sample: CD45RA+ positively selected. This clonotype was sampled from a man aged 30 to 39 in good health. The chain uses TRBV6-5 and TRBJ2-7, with D perhaps matching TRBD1 or TRBD2 (5 bases each). The CDR3 DNA is TGTGCCAGCAGTCGTGGGACGTACGAGCAGTACTTC. It is translated as CASSRGTYEQYF.